The next 26 T cell receptor beta chains were all read from a single sample in a study of blood T cell repertoires in COVID-19. The assay was immunoSEQ multiplex PCR, and TCRdb's table has in-frame clones only and misses some. The data hold about 230,000 clones, with around 80% observed a single time. Sequenced sample: peripheral blood. The receptors were sampled from a man aged 40-49 years who had recovered from COVID-19.

This clone showed up just a few times. The rearrangement uses TRBV7-2 and TRBJ2-7; D may be TRBD1 (6 bases). Germline V gene data show CDR1 as SGHTA and CDR2 as FQGNSA. This CDR3 has 16 amino acids. The V end was cut by 1 base, the J end by 3 bases, with 16 bases between. For the CDR3, the DNA is TGTGCCAGCAGCTTAGATTCCGGGACACCTTTCTACGAGCAGTACTTC. As protein: CASSLDSGTPFYEQYF.

The genes are TRBV19 and TRBJ2-1; D might be TRBD2 (6 bases). Between the trimmed V and J ends, which lost 3 bases and 2 bases, there was a span of 14 bases. This CDR3 has 16 amino acids. Germline CDR1 LNHDA, CDR2 SQIVND (reference sequence). CDR3 nucleotide sequence: TGTGCCAGTAGTATTATGGAGGGAAGGACCTACAATGAGCAGTTCTTC. Protein sequence: CASSIMEGRTYNEQFF.

The chain has TRBV19 and TRBJ2-7; perhaps TRBD1 as D (6 bases). The CDR3 runs to 15 residues. Trimming took 5 bases from V and 5 from J, leaving 19 bases between them. Germline CDR1 LNHDA, CDR2 SQIVND (reference sequence). CDR3 sequence (DNA): TGTGCCAGTAGTTCTTGGACAGAAGAGGGCCACGAGCAGTACTTC. It specifies CASSSWTEEGHEQYF.

The chain is built from TRBV10-1 and TRBJ2-1; 10 positions agree with TRBD2. After removal of 2 bases from V and 8 bases from J, the junction contained 6 bases not matched to a gene. This CDR3 is 15 amino acids long. Germline V CDR1 and CDR2: WNHNN, SYGVQD (reference sequence). The CDR3 protein is CASSEGLAGVYEQFF. The CDR3 DNA is TGCGCCAGCAGTGAGGGCCTAGCGGGGGTCTATGAGCAGTTCTTC.

The chain recombines TRBV12-3 or TRBV12-4 with TRBJ1-2, with D perhaps matching TRBD1 (6 bases). V was cut by 7 bases and J by 8 bases, with 17 bases left in between. The CDR3 totals 13 residues. The CDR3 DNA reads as TGTGCCAGCACCGCCCTACAGGGCTGGGGCTACACCTTC. Translated, it gives CASTALQGWGYTF.

This clone appeared a single time. The V gene is TRBV18, the J gene TRBJ2-6; TRBD1 might be the D (5 bases). Germline lookup yields CDR1 KGHSH and CDR2 LQKENI. V was shortened by 4 bases and J by 4 bases, with 11 bases between the two germline ends. The CDR3 is 15 amino acids. The CDR3 DNA reads as TGTGCCAGCTCACTCAGGGTAGACGGGGCCAACGTCCTGACTTTC. This gives the protein CASSLRVDGANVLTF.

The J gene is TRBJ1-5, the V gene TRBV12-3 or TRBV12-4; D not certain. This CDR3 comprises 13 residues. V was trimmed by 6 bases and J by 7 bases, leaving 13 bases between them. DNA of the CDR3: TGTGCCAGCAGCCACGGGGAGTCCCAGCCCCAGCATTTT. This gives the protein CASSHGESQPQHF.

The V gene is TRBV15, the J gene TRBJ2-3, with 8 bases that match TRBD1. The CDR3 consists of 14 residues. With V trimmed by 5 bases and J by 4 bases, 5 bases remained unmatched. Germline CDR1 reads LNHNV; CDR2 reads YYDKDF (reference sequence). CDR3 nucleotides: TGTGCCACCAGCCGAGGCAGGGGGCCAGATACGCAGTATTTT. Amino acid sequence: CATSRGRGPDTQYF.

CDR3 bases: TGTGCCATCAGTGAGTCGTGGCAGGGGGCCTACGAGCAGTACTTC. This codes for CAISESWQGAYEQYF. The gene calls are TRBV10-3 and TRBJ2-7; TRBD1 matches 7 bases. CDR1 is ENHRY and CDR2 is SYGVKD in the germline V gene. The CDR3 is made up of 15 amino acids. J gave up 2 bases and V 0 bases, and 4 bases lay outside the gene matches.

The rearrangement joins TRBV7-8 to TRBJ2-7; 7 bases agree with TRBD1. This CDR3 contains 14 residues. J was trimmed by 5 bases and V by 5 bases; bases with no gene match: 9. Per the germline V gene, CDR1 is SGHVS and CDR2 is FQNEAQ. The CDR3 DNA is TGTGCCAGCAGCCCGTCGACAGGGTTTCACGAGCAGTACTTC. Translation: CASSPSTGFHEQYF.

This clone was counted a single time. The chain recombines TRBV2 with TRBJ1-2; D is possibly TRBD1 (6 bases). The CDR3 runs to 13 residues. V dropped 7 bases and J dropped 6 bases, with 15 bases sitting between them. CDR1 is SNHLY, CDR2 FYNNEI, per germline. CDR3 protein: CASKRQGNHGYTF. In nucleotides, the CDR3 is TGTGCCAGCAAGAGGCAGGGGAATCATGGCTACACCTTC.

The gene calls are TRBV19 and TRBJ2-7; D is unresolved. CDR1 LNHDA and CDR2 SQIVND come from the germline V gene (reference sequence). The CDR3 consists of 13 residues. V lost 6 bases, J lost 0 bases, and 9 bases lay in between. This chain's CDR3 is CASRVPGSYEQYF. The CDR3, as DNA: TGTGCCAGTAGGGTCCCGGGCTCCTACGAGCAGTACTTC.

This clone has a count of ten or more. The J gene is TRBJ1-6, the V gene TRBV7-8; D possibly corresponds to TRBD1 (5 bases). CDR3 length: 12 amino acids. In germline, CDR1 is SGHVS, CDR2 FQNEAQ. Between the trimmed V and J ends, which lost 5 bases and 9 bases, there was a span of 8 bases. The CDR3 region is CASSPRVSPLHF. CDR3 nucleotides: TGTGCCAGCAGCCCCAGGGTTTCACCCCTCCACTTT. The entire variable domain, with the rest obtained from reference TRBV7-8 and TRBJ1-6, is as follows: GAGVSQSPRYKVAKRGQDVALRCDPISGHVSLFWYQQALGQGPEFLTYFQNEAQLDKSGLPSDRFFAERPEGSVSTLKIQRTQQEDSAVYLCASSPRVSPLHFGNGTRLTVT.

This chain joins TRBV10-3 and TRBJ2-1; 10 bases agree with TRBD2. With V trimmed by 10 bases and J by 8 bases, 14 bases remained unmatched. This CDR3 has 15 amino acids. Germline CDR1 ENHRY, CDR2 SYGVKD. The CDR3 sequence is CATAKASGSNDEQFF. CDR3 DNA: TGTGCCACCGCTAAAGCTAGCGGGAGTAACGATGAGCAGTTCTTC.

The chain recombines TRBV25-1 with TRBJ2-7; 12 bases line up with TRBD2. The CDR3 loop spans 14 amino acids. CDR1 is MGHDK and CDR2 is SYGVNS in the germline V gene. With V trimmed by 3 bases and J by 5 bases, 2 bases remained unmatched. In DNA, the CDR3 is TGTGCCAGCAGTGATCGACTAGCGGGAGACGAGCAGTACTTC. It codes for CASSDRLAGDEQYF.

This rearrangement joins TRBV10-1 to TRBJ2-6, with 7 nucleotides matching TRBD2. This CDR3 is 15 amino acids long. Trimming cost V 6 bases and J 4 bases; bases outside gene matches: 6. Germline CDR1 reads WNHNN; CDR2 reads SYGVQD (reference sequence). The CDR3 coding sequence is TGCGCCAGCAGCCTCAGCGGGACCGGGGCCAACGTCCTGACTTTC. Residues: CASSLSGTGANVLTF.

This sequence joins TRBV14 and TRBJ1-6, with D tentatively TRBD1 (6 bases). This CDR3 has 15 residues. CDR1 is SGHDN and CDR2 is FVKESK in the germline V gene. Trimming removed 4 bases from V and 2 bases from J, with 9 bases in between. CDR3 region: CASSPTGTYNSPLHF. CDR3 DNA: TGTGCCAGCAGCCCAACAGGGACCTATAATTCACCCCTCCACTTT.

This clone was observed a handful of times. CDR3 amino acids: CASSQEFGYGYTF. The CDR3 nucleotides read TGCGCCAGCAGCCAAGAGTTCGGCTATGGCTACACCTTC. The chain carries TRBV4-3 and TRBJ1-2; no definite D call. V lost 0 bases and J lost 4, with 6 bases in between. Germline V gene data show CDR1 as LGHNA and CDR2 as YSLEER. The CDR3 totals 13 residues.

This clone was counted once. The chain is built from TRBV2 and TRBJ1-1; the D gene is possibly TRBD1 (6 bases). In germline, CDR1 is SNHLY, CDR2 FYNNEI. The CDR3 is 17 amino acids. Trimming took 4 bases from V and 0 from J, leaving 18 bases between them. This chain's CDR3 is CASSVMSGGLMNTEAFF. The DNA of the CDR3 is TGTGCCAGCAGTGTCATGTCGGGGGGCCTCATGAACACTGAAGCTTTCTTT.

This clone was seen a handful of times. The chain uses TRBV9 and TRBJ1-4; 9 positions agree with TRBD1. There are 15 residues in the CDR3. J gave up 8 bases and V 4 bases, and 9 bases lay outside the gene matches. The germline V gene has CDR1 SGDLS and CDR2 YYNGEE. The CDR3 sequence is CASSNRQGVGEKLFF. For the CDR3, the DNA is TGTGCCAGCAGCAATCGACAGGGGGTCGGGGAAAAACTGTTTTTT.

This sequence joins TRBV27 and TRBJ2-1; TRBD1 agrees at 9 bases. The CDR3 runs to 14 residues. Germline V gives CDR1 MNHEY, CDR2 SMNVEV (reference sequence). Germline trimming cut 4 bases from V and 2 bases from J; bases unmatched to any gene: 0. The CDR3 bases are TGTGCCAGCAGTTGGACAGGGGCCTACAATGAGCAGTTCTTC. Translation: CASSWTGAYNEQFF.

The genes are TRBV5-6 and TRBJ1-1; no clear D gene. V was cut by 4 bases and J by 5 bases, with 15 bases left in between. Germline V gene sequence: CDR1 SGHDT, CDR2 YYEEEE. The CDR3 is 14 residues long. The CDR3 loop reads CASSTPGFGTEAFF. The CDR3 DNA follows: TGTGCCAGCAGCACACCGGGGTTCGGGACTGAAGCTTTCTTT.

This clone was recorded only once. V usage is TRBV6-5 and J usage is TRBJ1-2; 7 bases agree with TRBD1. The CDR3 length is 14 residues. Germline V gene sequence: CDR1 MNHEY, CDR2 SVGAGI. The V gene end was trimmed by 2 bases and the J gene end by 7 bases; junction bases not matched to a gene: 7. CDR3 DNA sequence: TGTGCCAGCAGTTACAGGGGGCACAACGGTGGCTACACCTTC. Translated: CASSYRGHNGGYTF.

The genes are TRBV19 and TRBJ2-5, with D perhaps matching TRBD2 (6 bases). CDR1 is LNHDA and CDR2 is SQIVND in the germline V gene (reference sequence). Trimming left V 6 bases short and J 2 bases short, with 16 bases between. The length of the CDR3 is 15 residues. CDR3 sequence: CASRRKAGSQETQYF. CDR3 DNA: TGTGCCAGTAGGAGGAAGGCGGGATCACAAGAGACCCAGTACTTC. The whole variable domain, remainder taken from reference TRBV19 and TRBJ2-5, is DGGITQSPKYLFRKEGQNVTLSCEQNLNHDAMYWYRQDPGQGLRLIYYSQIVNDFQKGDIAEGYSVSREKKESFPLTVTSAQKNPTAFYLCASRRKAGSQETQYFGPGTRLLVL.

The rearrangement uses TRBV7-9 and TRBJ1-2; 7 nucleotides match TRBD1. The CDR3 consists of 12 residues. The trim removed 4 bases at V and 8 bases at J, leaving 4 bases unmatched. In germline, CDR1 is SEHNR, CDR2 FQNEAQ (reference sequence). The DNA of the CDR3 is TGTGCCAGCAGCTCAGACAGGGTCGGCTACACCTTC. Its translation is CASSSDRVGYTF.

The rearrangement links TRBV7-2 to TRBJ2-4, with 8 positions matching TRBD2. CDR3 size: 16 residues. Trimming took 6 bases from V and 5 from J; bases not matched to a gene: 12. Germline-derived CDR1 and CDR2 are SGHTA and FQGNSA. CDR3 sequence reads: CASSPTSAGGQNIQYF. In DNA form, the CDR3 reads TGTGCCAGCAGTCCAACATCGGCGGGGGGCCAAAACATTCAGTACTTC.